Below are 29 T cell receptor beta chains sequenced from a single sample in a study of CD8+ T cells in alopecia areata (dated by TCRdb to the late 2010s). Interpreted using the paper, the time point label stands for: around 4 weeks on oral tofacitinib. The sample's treatment or condition, from its label and the paper: oral pan-JAK inhibitor, 5-10 mg twice daily. The library relied on the immunoSEQ multiplex PCR assay. To provide template for TCR sequencing, every sample had RNA extracted and reverse transcribed into cDNA. Drawn from immuneACCESS, this table holds only the in-frame rearrangements with V and J called that TCRdb kept. Clones are partly lost; checked studies trace under half to an unresolved V gene and leave the rest unexplained. Recorded for this sample are fewer than 150,000 clones; 58% of them occurred a single time. Around 30% of the sample is taken by the ten largest. The material was CD8+ T cells sorted from blood, obtained at week 4, from a patient treated with tofacitinib. The receptors were gathered from a human donor with alopecia areata.

This clone was counted between two and nine times. The chain links TRBV29-1 to TRBJ2-3; 10 bases match TRBD2. Germline V gives CDR1 SQVTM, CDR2 ANQGSEA. The CDR3 spans 16 residues. Trimming removed 0 bases from V and 2 bases from J; junction bases left unmatched: 5. The CDR3 DNA follows: TGCAGCGTTGAAGATACTAGCGGGGCCATCACAGATACGCAGTATTTT. Amino acid sequence: CSVEDTSGAITDTQYF.

This chain connects TRBV30 to TRBJ2-5; a weak D match, TRBD1 (6 bases). The V end lost 4 bases, the J end lost 5 bases, and 20 bases lay between the germline ends. The germline CDR1 and CDR2 sequences are GTSNPN and SVGIG (reference sequence). This CDR3 has 15 residues. CDR3 amino acids: CAWTTDTGIRETQYF. CDR3 DNA sequence: TGTGCCTGGACCACTGATACAGGGATAAGGGAGACCCAGTACTTC.

CDR3 sequence (DNA): TGTGCCTGGAATCAGGGCAATCAGCCCCAGCATTTT. Protein sequence: CAWNQGNQPQHF. This chain joins TRBV30 and TRBJ1-5; D is unclear. V was pared by 4 bases and J by 2 bases, with 6 bases between. There are 12 residues in the CDR3. CDR1 and CDR2 from the germline V gene are GTSNPN and SVGIG (reference sequence).

This clone has more than one count but fewer than ten. The CDR3: CAWSTTGGLDEQFF. CDR3 sequence (DNA): TGTGCCTGGAGCACTACGGGGGGGCTCGATGAGCAGTTCTTC. The genes are TRBV30 and TRBJ2-1, with TRBD2 identical over 8 bases. CDR3 length: 14 amino acids. From germline, CDR1 is GTSNPN and CDR2 SVGIG (reference sequence). J was trimmed by 8 bases and V by 3 bases; bases with no gene match: 9. The full variable domain, rest sourced from reference TRBV30 and TRBJ2-1, is SQTIHQWPATLVQPVGSPLSLECTVEGTSNPNLYWYRQAAGRGLQLLFYSVGIGQISSEVPQNLSASRPQDRQFILSSKKLLLSDSGFYLCAWSTTGGLDEQFFGPGTRLTVL.

A few counts support this clone. This chain uses TRBV15 with TRBJ1-5; the D is unclear. V was clipped by 0 bases and J by 0 bases, with 12 bases between them. This CDR3 comprises 17 residues. Germline CDR1 and CDR2: LNHNV and YYDKDF (reference sequence). The CDR3 bases are TGTGCCACCAGCAGAGATCCCCCGGGGATTAGCAATCAGCCCCAGCATTTT. Translating it yields CATSRDPPGISNQPQHF. Together with reference TRBV15 and TRBJ1-5, the CDR3 gives the full variable domain: DAMVIQNPRYQVTQFGKPVTLSCSQTLNHNVMYWYQQKSSQAPKLLFHYYDKDFNNEADTPDNFQSRRPNTSFCFLDIRSPGLGDTAMYLCATSRDPPGISNQPQHFGDGTRLSIL.

This clone rates as medium-sized. The rearrangement links TRBV5-4 to TRBJ1-1, with D perhaps TRBD1 (5 bases). CDR1 SGHNT and CDR2 YYREEE come from the germline V gene (reference sequence). V was pared by 5 bases and J by 5 bases, with 13 bases between. The CDR3 loop spans 13 amino acids. The CDR3, as DNA: TGTGCCAGCAGGATTCCAGGGAGAACTGAAGCTTTCTTT. Protein sequence: CASRIPGRTEAFF.

This clone was detected only a few times. The chain joins TRBV14 to TRBJ2-1; tentatively, D is TRBD2 (6 bases). Trimming pared 7 bases from V and 4 bases from J, leaving 11 bases between. The CDR3 runs 13 residues. CDR1 SGHDN and CDR2 FVKESK come from the germline V gene. As DNA, the CDR3 is TGTGCCAGCACCGGGGCGGGGTACAATGAGCAGTTCTTC. Its protein is CASTGAGYNEQFF.

The chain is built from TRBV5-6 and TRBJ1-5; D is unresolved. Germline loops: CDR1 SGHDT, CDR2 YYEEEE. Trimming cost V 6 bases and J 6 bases, with 7 bases left between them. CDR3 size: 11 residues. CDR3 DNA: TGTGCCAGCACCGAGCCTCAGCCCCAGCATTTT. Encoded protein: CASTEPQPQHF.

The DNA of the CDR3 is TGCAGCGCACCTGCGGGGGACCTCCAAGAGACCCAGTACTTC. Translation: CSAPAGDLQETQYF. The chain employs TRBV29-1 and TRBJ2-5; 7 nucleotides agree with TRBD2. The V segment lost 7 bases and the J segment 1 base; nucleotides outside the gene matches: 9. The CDR3 totals 14 residues. Germline-derived CDR1 and CDR2 are SQVTM and ANQGSEA.

V and J are TRBV30 and TRBJ2-7, with D possibly TRBD1 on 6 matching bases. Germline V gives CDR1 GTSNPN, CDR2 SVGIG (reference sequence). Trimming took off 7 bases at V and 0 bases at J, with 10 bases between the two ends. The CDR3 is 12 amino acids. The CDR3 sequence: CAFRDNSYEQYF. The CDR3 DNA reads as TGTGCCTTCCGGGACAACTCCTACGAGCAGTACTTC.

The J gene is TRBJ2-1, the V gene TRBV2; tentatively, D is TRBD1 (5 bases). The CDR3 has 13 residues. Trimming took 4 bases from V and 10 from J, leaving 14 bases between them. Germline lookup yields CDR1 SNHLY and CDR2 FYNNEI. For the CDR3, the DNA is TGTGCCAGCAGTGCGAGTGCAGGGCGGGAGCAGTTCTTC. This translates into CASSASAGREQFF.

This clone has more than one count but fewer than ten. The CDR3 is CASSQRGRGNTEAFF. The CDR3 DNA reads TGTGCCAGCAGCCAAAGGGGGCGTGGGAACACTGAAGCTTTCTTT. This sequence joins TRBV14 and TRBJ1-1; the match to TRBD1 covers 7 bases. CDR1 and CDR2 from the germline V gene are SGHDN and FVKESK. The ends lost 2 bases at V and 1 base at J; junction bases unmatched: 4. This CDR3 is 15 amino acids long.

The chain joins TRBV29-1 to TRBJ1-2; TRBD1 matches at 8 bases. The length of the CDR3 is 15 residues. CDR1 is SQVTM, CDR2 ANQGSEA, per germline. V gave up 2 bases and J gave up 5 bases; unmatched junction bases: 10. CDR3 region: CSVENPLDRVYGYTF. The CDR3 DNA sequence: TGCAGCGTTGAAAATCCCTTGGACAGGGTGTATGGCTACACCTTC. The variable domain in full, with the rest retrieved from reference TRBV29-1 and TRBJ1-2, is SAVISQKPSRDICQRGTSLTIQCQVDSQVTMMFWYRQQPGQSLTLIATANQGSEATYESGFVIDKFPISRPNLTFSTLTVSNMSPEDSSIYLCSVENPLDRVYGYTFGSGTRLTVV.

The sample holds a few counts of this clone. The chain links TRBV29-1 to TRBJ2-7; TRBD1 aligns across 7 bases. The CDR3 is 11 amino acids. V gave up 4 bases and J gave up 6 bases; unmatched junction bases: 3. Germline CDR1 is SQVTM and CDR2 is ANQGSEA. CDR3: CSVGQGTEQYF. The CDR3 DNA sequence: TGCAGCGTTGGACAGGGTACCGAGCAGTACTTC.

This clone was detected a few times. This chain links TRBV30 with TRBJ2-7, with D unresolved. The ends were cut back, 0 bases at V and 5 bases at J, with 11 bases in the middle. CDR3 length: 13 amino acids. Looked up from germline, CDR1 is GTSNPN and CDR2 is SVGIG (reference sequence). The CDR3 spells CAWSVGWHHEQYF. In DNA form, the CDR3 reads TGTGCCTGGAGTGTCGGATGGCATCACGAGCAGTACTTC.

This clone has more than one count but fewer than ten. The J gene is TRBJ2-3, the V gene TRBV30; 8 nucleotides line up with TRBD2. V dropped 4 bases and J dropped 6; count of bases not matched to a gene: 12. From germline, CDR1 is GTSNPN and CDR2 SVGIG (reference sequence). The CDR3 has 15 residues. CDR3 region: CAWTPAGETWDTQYF. CDR3 coding DNA: TGTGCCTGGACCCCAGCGGGGGAAACCTGGGATACGCAGTATTTT.

This clone came up a few times. This chain joins TRBV15 and TRBJ1-1, with D uncertain. This CDR3 is built from 13 residues. Trimming cost V 1 base and J 10 bases, with 13 bases left between them. In germline, CDR1 is LNHNV, CDR2 YYDKDF (reference sequence). In DNA form, the CDR3 reads TGTGCCACCAGCAGAGTTGAGCGGCTCGGAGCTTTCTTT. It translates to CATSRVERLGAFF.

This clone was detected only a few times. The rearrangement uses TRBV27 and TRBJ1-2, with TRBD1 matching over 9 bases. The CDR3 totals 14 residues. CDR1 and CDR2 from the germline V gene are MNHEY and SMNVEV (reference sequence). V dropped 10 bases and J dropped 5; count of bases not matched to a gene: 11. DNA of the CDR3: TGTGCCACCTGGGGTGACAGGGGGATGTATGGCTACACCTTC. It translates to CATWGDRGMYGYTF.

The CDR3 loop reads CALELYGYTF. CDR3 in DNA: TGTGCCTTGGAGCTCTATGGCTACACCTTC. The J gene is TRBJ1-2, the V gene TRBV30; D ambiguous. Germline V gives CDR1 GTSNPN, CDR2 SVGIG (reference sequence). Trimming removed 7 bases from V and 4 bases from J, with 7 bases in between. The CDR3 covers 10 residues.

The chain joins TRBV30 to TRBJ2-3; D is ambiguous. Germline V gives CDR1 GTSNPN, CDR2 SVGIG (reference sequence). V was clipped by 4 bases and J by 4 bases, with 6 bases between them. The CDR3 consists of 11 residues. The CDR3 region is CAWKASDTQYF. The CDR3 DNA sequence: TGTGCCTGGAAGGCATCAGATACGCAGTATTTT.

This clone was seen more than once but under ten times. The chain combines TRBV5-6 with TRBJ2-7; D uncertain. Germline lookup yields CDR1 SGHDT and CDR2 YYEEEE. The CDR3 has 15 amino acids. Trimming left V 0 bases short and J 7 bases short, with 17 bases between. The CDR3 loop reads CASSLGSAYVEEQYF. CDR3 nucleotide sequence: TGTGCCAGCAGCTTGGGGTCAGCCTACGTCGAGGAGCAGTACTTC.

V gene TRBV28 combines with J gene TRBJ1-5; D gene uncertain. CDR3 length: 12 residues. Trimming removed 6 bases at V and 5 bases at J, with 8 bases between. CDR1 and CDR2 (germline): MDHEN, SYDVKM. CDR3 region: CASRGMDQPQHF. The DNA of the CDR3 is TGTGCCAGCAGGGGGATGGATCAGCCCCAGCATTTT.

The chain links TRBV7-9 to TRBJ1-2; no firm D call. Germline V gives CDR1 SEHNR, CDR2 FQNEAQ (reference sequence). V dropped 4 bases and J dropped 0 bases, with 15 bases sitting between them. This CDR3 contains 16 residues. The CDR3 loop reads CASSSTPLTTNYGYTF. As DNA, the CDR3 is TGTGCCAGCAGCTCGACCCCACTGACAACTAACTATGGCTACACCTTC.

V gene TRBV7-6 combines with J gene TRBJ2-7; D assignment may be TRBD1 or TRBD2 (5 bases each). Trimming pared 5 bases from V and 1 base from J, leaving 12 bases between. The CDR3 is 14 amino acids. CDR1 is SGHVS and CDR2 is FNYEAQ in the germline V gene. CDR3 in amino acids: CASSVRGESYEQYF. For the CDR3, the DNA is TGTGCCAGCAGCGTCAGAGGGGAGTCCTACGAGCAGTACTTC.

The V and J genes are TRBV11-2 and TRBJ2-5; perhaps D is TRBD1 or TRBD2 (5 bases each). Germline V gives CDR1 SGHAT, CDR2 FQNNGV. There are 13 residues in the CDR3. The V gene lost 6 bases and the J gene lost 5 bases, with 13 bases spanning the gap. CDR3 residues: CASRNKGPETQYF. The CDR3 DNA is TGTGCCAGCAGGAATAAGGGACCGGAGACCCAGTACTTC.

The chain carries TRBV5-6 and TRBJ1-6; the D is unclear. Germline-derived CDR1 and CDR2 are SGHDT and YYEEEE. The CDR3 loop spans 16 amino acids. The V gene lost 3 bases and the J gene lost 0 bases, with 10 bases spanning the gap. The CDR3 nucleotides read TGTGCCAGCAGCTACCTAACAAGCTCCTATAATTCACCCCTCCACTTT. This encodes CASSYLTSSYNSPLHF.

The chain is built from TRBV13 and TRBJ2-5, with 8 bases identical to TRBD2. Germline CDR1 PRHDT, CDR2 FYEKMQ (reference sequence). The V segment lost 6 bases and the J segment 2 bases; nucleotides outside the gene matches: 5. The CDR3 extends over 14 amino acids. CDR3 sequence: CASRVAGGQETQYF. CDR3 DNA sequence: TGTGCCAGCAGAGTGGCGGGGGGACAAGAGACCCAGTACTTC.

The chain links TRBV30 to TRBJ1-1; D remains unclear. Germline V gene lookup returns CDR1 GTSNPN and CDR2 SVGIG (reference sequence). V was shortened by 4 bases and J by 4 bases, with 13 bases between the two germline ends. The CDR3 loop spans 13 amino acids. DNA for the CDR3: TGTGCCTGGAATCCAACAAACCCCACTGAAGCTTTCTTT. Translated, it gives CAWNPTNPTEAFF.

The CDR3 sequence is CASSLLKDGHYGYTF. The CDR3 nucleotides are TGTGCCAGCAGTTTATTGAAGGACGGCCACTATGGCTACACCTTC. This sequence joins TRBV27 and TRBJ1-2; D remains ambiguous. Trimming took 1 base from V and 3 from J, leaving 12 bases between them. From germline, CDR1 is MNHEY and CDR2 SMNVEV (reference sequence). The CDR3 spans 15 residues.